One T cell receptor beta chain is described in this entry. The source of the sample is a study of blood T cell repertoires in COVID-19. Study overall: Acute-phase and convalescent COVID-19 samples originated in the United States, Italy and Spain. From T cells, B-cell-depleted T cells, or PBMCs came the material, which was cDNA or gDNA.

Source study methods: The authors estimated nucleated cell counts from reference gene primer amplification. Sequencing used immunoSEQ multiplex PCR; TCRdb keeps in-frame clones, though not all of them. That table gives V, J and clone size, and the DNA gave D and trimming. The repertoire consists of 150,000 to 200,000 clones, with 90% occurring once and the leading ten covering 0.6% to 0.8%. Per the germline V gene, CDR1 is SNHLY and CDR2 is FYNNEI. The CDR3 runs 17 residues. Trimming shortened V by 4 bases and J by 2 bases, and 18 bases separated the two germline ends. The sequence came from a man aged 50-60 years with acute or convalescent COVID-19. The J gene is TRBJ1-5, the V gene TRBV2; maybe TRBD1 (6 bases). The sequenced sample was peripheral blood. The CDR3 here is CASSVRYGGVGNQPQHF. DNA for the CDR3: TGTGCCAGCAGTGTGAGGTATGGGGGCGTCGGCAATCAGCCCCAGCATTTT.